This T cell receptor beta chain is from a study of metastatic and nonmetastatic thyroid tumors. Study as a whole: The study looked at repertoires side by side in blood and in tumor or nodule tissue from malignant and benign thyroid patients. Regarding the study as a whole: The reported finding was significantly higher TCR beta diversity in malignant thyroid tumors relative to benign nodules, in blood and tumor.

Treatment of any kind had been given to no patient before thyroid surgery. This clone was observed many times. No antigen is known for it. In germline, CDR1 is MNHEY, CDR2 SMNVEV (reference sequence). This CDR3 has 15 amino acids. Trimming took off 1 base at V and 3 bases at J, with 10 bases between the two ends. Via MiXCR, TCRdb re-called the PCR reads. The sample gives approximately 35,000 clones, 10% to 11% of which show up once; more than 15% is in the top ten. The source material was blood. The V call is TRBV27, the J call TRBJ1-5, with unresolved D. The receptor's source is a female donor with papillary thyroid cancer or a benign thyroid nodule (not recorded which). Some clones in this sample may be carry-over from other donors' samples. The CDR3 DNA is TGTGCCAGCAGTTTATTACGGAGCGACAATCAGCCCCAGCATTTT. It specifies CASSLLRSDNQPQHF.